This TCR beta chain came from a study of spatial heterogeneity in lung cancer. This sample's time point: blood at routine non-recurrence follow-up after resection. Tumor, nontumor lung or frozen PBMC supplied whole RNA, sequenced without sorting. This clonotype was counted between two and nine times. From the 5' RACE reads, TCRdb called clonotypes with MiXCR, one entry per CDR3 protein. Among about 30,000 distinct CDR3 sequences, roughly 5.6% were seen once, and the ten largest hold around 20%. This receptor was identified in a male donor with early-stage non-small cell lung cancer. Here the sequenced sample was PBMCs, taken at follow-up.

CDR3 nucleotides: TGTGCCAGCAGTTTTTCTAATGGGTGGCGGTCCTACAATGAGCAGTTCTTC. Amino acid sequence: CASSFSNGWRSYNEQFF. V usage is TRBV27 and J usage is TRBJ2-1; no clear D gene. The V and J ends lost 3 bases and 1 base respectively, with 16 bases between them. The CDR3 consists of 17 residues. CDR1 is MNHEY, CDR2 SMNVEV, per germline (reference sequence).